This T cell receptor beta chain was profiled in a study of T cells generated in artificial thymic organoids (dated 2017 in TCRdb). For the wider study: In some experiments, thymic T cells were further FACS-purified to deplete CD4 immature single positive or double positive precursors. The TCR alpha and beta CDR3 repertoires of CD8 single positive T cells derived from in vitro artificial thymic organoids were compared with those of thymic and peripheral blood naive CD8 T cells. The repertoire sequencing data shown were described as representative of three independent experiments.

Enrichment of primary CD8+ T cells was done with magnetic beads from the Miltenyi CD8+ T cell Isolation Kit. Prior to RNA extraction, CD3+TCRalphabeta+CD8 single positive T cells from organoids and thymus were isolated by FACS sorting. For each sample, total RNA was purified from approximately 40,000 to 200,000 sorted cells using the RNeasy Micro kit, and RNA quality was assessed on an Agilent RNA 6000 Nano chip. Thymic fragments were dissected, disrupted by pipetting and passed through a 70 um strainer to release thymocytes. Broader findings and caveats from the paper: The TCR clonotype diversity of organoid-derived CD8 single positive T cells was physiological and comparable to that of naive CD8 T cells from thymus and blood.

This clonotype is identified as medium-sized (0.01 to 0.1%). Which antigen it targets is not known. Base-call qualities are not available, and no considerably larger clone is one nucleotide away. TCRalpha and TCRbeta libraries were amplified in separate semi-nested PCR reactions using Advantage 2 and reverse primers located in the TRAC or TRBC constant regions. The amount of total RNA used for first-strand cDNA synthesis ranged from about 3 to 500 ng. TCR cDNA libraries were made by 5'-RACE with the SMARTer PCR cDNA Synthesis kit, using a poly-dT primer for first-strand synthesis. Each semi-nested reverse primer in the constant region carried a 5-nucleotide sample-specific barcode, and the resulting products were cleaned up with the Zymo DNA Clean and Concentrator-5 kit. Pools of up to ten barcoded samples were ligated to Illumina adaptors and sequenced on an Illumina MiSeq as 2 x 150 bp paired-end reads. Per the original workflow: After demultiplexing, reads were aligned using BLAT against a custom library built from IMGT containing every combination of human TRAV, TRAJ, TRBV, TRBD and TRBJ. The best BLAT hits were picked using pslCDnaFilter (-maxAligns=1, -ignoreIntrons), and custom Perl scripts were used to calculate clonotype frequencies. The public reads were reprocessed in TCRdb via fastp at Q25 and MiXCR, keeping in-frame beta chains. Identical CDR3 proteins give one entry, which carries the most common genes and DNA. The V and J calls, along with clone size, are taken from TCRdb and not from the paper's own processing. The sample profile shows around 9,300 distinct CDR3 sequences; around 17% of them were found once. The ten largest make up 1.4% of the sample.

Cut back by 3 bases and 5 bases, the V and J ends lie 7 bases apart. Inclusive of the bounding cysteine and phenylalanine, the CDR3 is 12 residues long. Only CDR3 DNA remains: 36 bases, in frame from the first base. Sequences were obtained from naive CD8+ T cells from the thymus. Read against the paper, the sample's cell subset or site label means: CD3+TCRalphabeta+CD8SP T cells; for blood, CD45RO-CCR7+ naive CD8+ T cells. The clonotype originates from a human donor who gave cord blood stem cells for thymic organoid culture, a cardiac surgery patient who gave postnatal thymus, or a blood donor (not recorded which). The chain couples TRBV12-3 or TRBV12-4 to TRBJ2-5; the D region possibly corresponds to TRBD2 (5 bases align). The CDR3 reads CASSLRGETQYF. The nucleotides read TGTGCCAGCAGTTTGCGAGGGGAGACCCAGTACTTC.